This TCR beta chain appears in the sequencing data of a study of blood T cell repertoires in COVID-19. This clone was seen once. How the authors handled the data: Counts of nucleated cells, estimated from reference gene primer amplification, were obtained. Here immunoSEQ multiplex PCR was the method, and the copy in TCRdb shows in-frame clones only, minus some. Clonal size and the V and J genes are those of that table, whereas D and trimming came from the DNA. The sample holds approximately 46,000 clones; roughly 90% are singletons and the top ten take roughly 2.8%. The sequence was obtained from a middle-aged man with active COVID-19. Sequencing was performed on peripheral blood.

The CDR3, as DNA: TGTGCCAGCAGTCACGGGAACTATGGCTACACCTTC. It codes for CASSHGNYGYTF. The chain combines TRBV6-6 with TRBJ1-2, with unresolved D. The CDR3 covers 12 residues. Germline V gene lookup returns CDR1 MNHNY and CDR2 SVGAGI (reference sequence). Trimming took off 5 bases at V and 2 bases at J, with 6 bases between the two ends.